Listed here are 22 T cell receptor beta chains from one sample, sequenced in a study of T-cell reconstitution after alpha-beta-depleted transplantation in children. Unique molecular identifiers featured in how the TCRbeta library was prepared. Using its own MiXCR run on the PCR reads, TCRdb lists one record per CDR3 protein. The sample carries some 640,000 distinct CDR3 sequences, roughly 15% recorded once. Sequences were derived from PBMCs from the stem cell graft donor, sampled from the stem cell graft. The receptors were gathered from a human donor who donated a stem cell graft to a child with acute myeloid leukemia.

This clonotype has more than one count but fewer than ten. The chain is built from TRBV27 and TRBJ2-1; 7 bases are a match to TRBD1. The germline gives CDR1 MNHEY, CDR2 SMNVEV (reference sequence). This CDR3 comprises 15 residues. Unmatched junction bases numbered 11, after V lost 8 bases and J lost 4 bases. The CDR3 nucleotides are TGTGCCAGCGCGTCCAGGGGGTCCCAATACAATGAGCAGTTCTTC. Translated, it gives CASASRGSQYNEQFF.

This clonotype was found a few times. The V gene is TRBV6-5, the J gene TRBJ2-1; 8 bases line up with TRBD1. Germline V CDR1 and CDR2: MNHEY, SVGAGI. The V segment lost 7 bases and the J segment 6 bases; nucleotides outside the gene matches: 11. This CDR3 has 15 residues. This chain's CDR3 is CASTLDRGITNEQFF. The CDR3 DNA reads TGTGCCAGCACCCTAGACAGGGGAATAACCAATGAGCAGTTCTTC.

The table lists this clonotype with many counts. The J gene is TRBJ2-5, the V gene TRBV20-1; either TRBD1 or TRBD2 may fit D (7 bases each). This CDR3 has 13 amino acids. The ends were cut back, 2 bases at V and 6 bases at J, with 13 bases in the middle. The V gene's germline CDR1 is DFQATT and CDR2 SNEGSKA (reference sequence). The CDR3 reads CSARHQGGKTQYF. CDR3 coding DNA: TGCAGTGCTAGACACCAGGGGGGGAAGACCCAGTACTTC.

This clonotype was found many times. The chain recombines TRBV20-1 with TRBJ2-1; the match to TRBD1 covers 12 bases. The length of the CDR3 is 16 residues. Germline V lookup: CDR1 DFQATT, CDR2 SNEGSKA (reference sequence). With V trimmed by 3 bases and J by 6 bases, 9 bases remained unmatched. The CDR3, as DNA: TGCAGTGCTAGGCGACATAGGGACAGGGGGCGCAATGAGCAGTTCTTC. This encodes CSARRHRDRGRNEQFF.

This clonotype was detected ten times or more. V gene TRBV29-1 combines with J gene TRBJ1-1; D perhaps matches TRBD1 (5 bases). Germline loops: CDR1 SQVTM, CDR2 ANQGSEA. The CDR3 extends over 13 amino acids. V was clipped by 0 bases and J by 6 bases, with 11 bases between them. CDR3 nucleotide sequence: TGCAGCGTTGAAGATCCAGGGCGGGCTGAAGCTTTCTTT. This encodes CSVEDPGRAEAFF. The whole variable domain, remainder taken from reference TRBV29-1 and TRBJ1-1, is SAVISQKPSRDICQRGTSLTIQCQVDSQVTMMFWYRQQPGQSLTLIATANQGSEATYESGFVIDKFPISRPNLTFSTLTVSNMSPEDSSIYLCSVEDPGRAEAFFGQGTRLTVV.

The chain links TRBV28 to TRBJ2-7, with 8 bases identical to TRBD1. J lost 4 bases, V lost 10 bases, and 15 bases had no gene match. The CDR3 contains 15 residues. Germline assignment: CDR1 MDHEN and CDR2 SYDVKM. This CDR3 is CAMGPDRGRDYEQYV. CDR3 sequence (DNA): TGTGCCATGGGCCCCGACAGGGGAAGGGATTACGAGCAGTACGTC.

Many counts were recorded for this clonotype. CDR3 in DNA: TGCAGTGCTAGAGATCGGGGATACCACACCGGGGAGCTGTTTTTT. It yields the protein CSARDRGYHTGELFF. This rearrangement joins TRBV20-1 to TRBJ2-2, with D perhaps matching TRBD2 (5 bases). CDR3 size: 15 residues. With 0 bases removed from V and 3 bases from J, the gap between germline ends came to 11 bases. Germline V lookup: CDR1 DFQATT, CDR2 SNEGSKA (reference sequence).

In this sample, this clonotype turned up many times. The J gene is TRBJ1-2, the V gene TRBV20-1; a possible D gene is TRBD1 (6 bases). CDR3 length equals 14 residues. Germline V gene data show CDR1 as DFQATT and CDR2 as SNEGSKA (reference sequence). V was cut by 4 bases and J by 2 bases, with 14 bases left in between. The CDR3 DNA is TGCAGTGCTACACATATTGGGACAAACTATGGCTACACCTTC. This translates into CSATHIGTNYGYTF.

The table lists this clonotype with many counts. The chain carries TRBV20-1 and TRBJ2-3, with D perhaps TRBD1 or TRBD2 (5 bases each). There are 13 residues in the CDR3. The germline V gene has CDR1 DFQATT and CDR2 SNEGSKA (reference sequence). Trimming removed 5 bases from V and 3 bases from J, with 12 bases in between. The CDR3 loop reads CSAWDGKTDTQYF. The CDR3 DNA follows: TGCAGTGCTTGGGACGGTAAAACAGATACGCAGTATTTT.

This clonotype was seen only once. The rearrangement uses TRBV7-9 and TRBJ2-3; D is ambiguous. V lost 7 bases to trimming and J lost 3 bases, with 11 bases between them. There are 13 residues in the CDR3. The germline V gene has CDR1 SEHNR and CDR2 FQNEAQ (reference sequence). CDR3 loop: CASTPGITDTQYF. DNA of the CDR3: TGTGCCAGCACCCCTGGGATTACAGATACGCAGTATTTT. The whole variable domain, remainder taken from reference TRBV7-9 and TRBJ2-3, is DTGVSQNPRHKITKRGQNVTFRCDPISEHNRLYWYRQTLGQGPEFLTYFQNEAQLEKSRLLSDRFSAERPKGSFSTLEIQRTEQGDSAMYLCASTPGITDTQYFGPGTRLTVL.

This clonotype was counted only a few times. The rearrangement links TRBV7-2 to TRBJ2-7; D is possibly TRBD2 (6 bases). Trimming stripped 5 bases from V and 3 bases from J, with 11 bases between. The CDR3 loop spans 13 amino acids. CDR1 and CDR2 (germline): SGHTA, FQGNSA. CDR3 in DNA: TGTGCCAGCAGCGACTGGGGGGTCTACGAGCAGTACTTC. Amino acid sequence: CASSDWGVYEQYF.

This clonotype was seen a handful of times. The chain carries TRBV12-3 or TRBV12-4 and TRBJ2-7, with no clear D. This CDR3 is built from 12 residues. The V and J ends lost 3 bases and 7 bases respectively, with 10 bases between them. The CDR3 is CASSFKGGEQYF. CDR3 sequence (DNA): TGTGCCAGCAGTTTTAAGGGTGGGGAGCAGTACTTC.

This chain links TRBV6-1 with TRBJ2-7; D is uncertain. The CDR3 sequence is 13 residues long. Trimming removed 1 base at V and 2 bases at J, with 6 bases between. From germline, CDR1 is MNHNS and CDR2 SASEGT. CDR3 DNA sequence: TGTGCCAGCAGTGAAGACAGTCCCTACGAGCAGTACTTC. Translation: CASSEDSPYEQYF.

A note on this clonotype: Possible read error: a much larger clone is one base away. The CDR3 ends on some other residue instead of the conserved phenylalanine or tryptophan, so this is likely a read error. This chain uses TRBV12-3 or TRBV12-4 with TRBJ2-5; the D gene is possibly TRBD1 (6 bases). Deletions cut 6 bases from V and 9 bases from J, with 17 bases between. The CDR3 sequence is 13 residues long. This CDR3 reads CASSPTAEGAQYL. For the CDR3, the DNA is TGTGCCAGCAGCCCGACTGCTGAGGGGGCCCAGTACCTC.

CDR3 residues: CASSSGGRSNQPQHF. The CDR3 coding sequence is TGTGCCAGCAGCTCGGGAGGGCGAAGCAATCAGCCCCAGCATTTT. The chain recombines TRBV11-2 with TRBJ1-5; no reliable D call. Between the trimmed V and J ends, which lost 4 bases and 1 base, there was a span of 11 bases. Germline loops: CDR1 SGHAT, CDR2 FQNNGV. The CDR3 loop spans 15 amino acids.

Ten or more counts support this clonotype. The gene calls are TRBV20-1 and TRBJ1-4; possibly TRBD1 for D (6 bases). The CDR3 loop spans 14 amino acids. CDR1 and CDR2 (germline): DFQATT, SNEGSKA (reference sequence). Between the trimmed V and J ends, which lost 4 bases and 5 bases, there was a span of 14 bases. The DNA of the CDR3 is TGCAGTGCTAAACAGGGTTCTAAAAATGAAAAACTGTTTTTT. Encoded protein: CSAKQGSKNEKLFF.

At least ten counts were recorded for this clonotype. The V gene is TRBV29-1, the J gene TRBJ2-5; weak D call: TRBD2 (6 bases). The CDR3 has 12 amino acids. The V gene lost 6 bases and the J gene lost 5 bases, with 13 bases spanning the gap. The V gene's germline CDR1 is SQVTM and CDR2 ANQGSEA. The CDR3: CSVPAGSETQYF. The CDR3 nucleotides read TGCAGCGTACCTGCGGGGTCGGAGACCCAGTACTTC.

The chain joins TRBV4-2 to TRBJ1-1; D not resolved. The CDR3 runs to 13 residues. Trimming cost V 2 bases and J 6 bases, with 10 bases left between them. Germline V gives CDR1 LGHNA, CDR2 YNFKEQ. CDR3 DNA: TGTGCCAGCAGCCAATTGGGGTCTGCTGAAGCTTTCTTT. Its translation is CASSQLGSAEAFF.

This clonotype has a count of ten or more. V is TRBV7-2 and J is TRBJ2-7; D gene unclear. Germline V gene lookup returns CDR1 SGHTA and CDR2 FQGNSA. The CDR3 spans 12 residues. Trimming removed 7 bases at V and 0 bases at J, with 7 bases between. Written as DNA, the CDR3 is TGTGCCAGCACCTACGGCTCCTACGAGCAGTACTTC. Protein: CASTYGSYEQYF.

CDR3 nucleotides: TGCAGTGCCAGTCATGGACTAGCGGGGGGGCCCTTCGCAGATACGCAGTATTTT. Translation gives CSASHGLAGGPFADTQYF. The V and J genes are TRBV20-1 and TRBJ2-3; 15 positions agree with TRBD2. Germline V gene lookup returns CDR1 DFQATT and CDR2 SNEGSKA (reference sequence). After removal of 6 bases from V and 4 bases from J, the junction contained 14 bases not matched to a gene. This CDR3 is built from 18 residues.

The V call is TRBV18, the J call TRBJ1-5, with D possibly being TRBD1 (6 bases). CDR1 is KGHSH and CDR2 is LQKENI in the germline V gene. This CDR3 region has 13 residues. Deletions cut 6 bases from V and 9 bases from J, with 15 bases between. This CDR3 reads CASSDSADSPQHF. For the CDR3, the DNA is TGTGCCAGCTCGGACAGCGCAGATTCGCCCCAGCATTTT.

This clonotype was seen repeatedly, ten times or more. V usage is TRBV20-1 and J usage is TRBJ2-1; D call uncertain. The CDR3 is 13 residues long. Between the trimmed V and J ends, which lost 2 bases and 5 bases, there was a span of 10 bases. Germline V lookup: CDR1 DFQATT, CDR2 SNEGSKA (reference sequence). The CDR3, as DNA: TGCAGTGCTAGAATGGGCAGAAACAATGAGCAGTTCTTC. The encoded protein is CSARMGRNNEQFF.